A single sample gave rise to the 5 T cell receptor beta chains below, sequenced in a study of T-cell reconstitution after alpha-beta-depleted transplantation in children. Construction of the TCRbeta library involved unique molecular identifiers. MiXCR, applied by TCRdb to the PCR reads, yields one record per CDR3 protein. This table holds 450,000 to 500,000 distinct CDR3 sequences, around 12% found once. Here the sequenced sample was PBMCs from the stem cell graft donor, taken from the stem cell graft. The source is a human donor who donated a stem cell graft to a child with combined immunodeficiency.

The J gene is TRBJ2-1, the V gene TRBV20-1; 9 nucleotides match TRBD2. Germline V lookup: CDR1 DFQATT, CDR2 SNEGSKA (reference sequence). Germline trimming cut 7 bases from V and 10 bases from J; bases unmatched to any gene: 5. The CDR3 is made up of 11 amino acids. CDR3: CSVPTSGEQFF. In DNA, the CDR3 is TGCAGTGTCCCGACTAGCGGCGAGCAGTTCTTC.

This clonotype was observed at least ten times. This chain connects TRBV4-3 to TRBJ2-3, with a tentative D call TRBD2 (8 bases). V was shortened by 0 bases and J by 7 bases, with 26 bases between the two germline ends. The CDR3 runs to 19 residues. Germline V gene lookup returns CDR1 LGHNA and CDR2 YSLEER. CDR3 amino acids: CASSQDGILGQAGGYTQYF. The DNA for the CDR3 is TGCGCCAGCAGCCAAGATGGCATCCTTGGACAGGCGGGAGGTTATACGCAGTATTTT.

There are many counts of this clonotype. The chain uses TRBV9 and TRBJ2-2; 10 bases match TRBD1. The CDR3 runs 16 residues. The V segment lost 6 bases and the J segment 3 bases; nucleotides outside the gene matches: 8. From germline, CDR1 is SGDLS and CDR2 YYNGEE. CDR3 sequence reads: CASILGQGNYTGELFF. The CDR3 coding sequence is TGTGCCAGCATATTGGGACAGGGGAACTACACCGGGGAGCTGTTTTTT.

This clonotype was seen only a few times. The genes are TRBV13 and TRBJ2-7, with D maybe TRBD2 (6 bases). From germline, CDR1 is PRHDT and CDR2 FYEKMQ (reference sequence). Trimming pared 2 bases from V and 4 bases from J, leaving 12 bases between. The CDR3 has 14 residues. The CDR3 is CASSLWTTPYEQYF. The CDR3 coding sequence is TGTGCCAGCAGCTTATGGACTACGCCTTACGAGCAGTACTTC.

Ten or more counts support this clonotype. The rearrangement joins TRBV3-1 to TRBJ2-1, with D possibly being TRBD2 (6 bases). The CDR3 has 17 residues. Germline V gene sequence: CDR1 LGHDT, CDR2 YNNKEL (reference sequence). The V and J ends lost 0 bases and 5 bases respectively, with 17 bases between them. The CDR3 region is CASSQEASLREDNEQFF. The CDR3 nucleotides are TGTGCCAGCAGCCAAGAGGCTAGCTTGCGGGAAGACAATGAGCAGTTCTTC.